The 20 T cell receptor beta chains below come from one sample, sequenced in a study of blood T cells in healthy people across ages. Alongside a J-beta primer mix, a sample-barcoded 5' primer served in a second PCR lasting about 6 to 11 cycles. A single record per CDR3 protein comes from TCRdb applying MiXCR to the 5' RACE reads. Among over 950,000 distinct CDR3 sequences listed, roughly 50% were seen once. The specimen sequenced was blood. These receptors all come from a woman in her sixties or seventies in good health.

The chain couples TRBV20-1 to TRBJ2-7, with D tentatively TRBD1 (5 bases). Per germline, CDR1 DFQATT and CDR2 SNEGSKA (reference sequence). Trimming pared 2 bases from V and 2 bases from J, leaving 13 bases between. CDR3 size: 14 residues. CDR3 DNA: TGCAGTGCTAGAATCAGAGGACATGCCTACGAGCAGTACTTC. Its protein is CSARIRGHAYEQYF.

Only a few counts were recorded for this clonotype. V and J are TRBV3-1 and TRBJ2-7; D not resolved. In germline, CDR1 is LGHDT, CDR2 YNNKEL (reference sequence). The V and J ends lost 7 bases and 6 bases respectively, with 19 bases between them. CDR3 length equals 14 residues. CDR3 DNA sequence: TGTGCCAGCACCCGGACGCTCATTATCTCCGAGCAGTACTTC. This encodes CASTRTLIISEQYF.

The V call is TRBV9, the J call TRBJ1-2; no clear D. The CDR3 runs 17 residues. V gave up 0 bases and J gave up 6 bases, with 21 bases separating them. Germline V gene sequence: CDR1 SGDLS, CDR2 YYNGEE. This chain's CDR3 is CASSVGVWTIQADGYTF. Here the CDR3 DNA reads TGTGCCAGCAGCGTAGGAGTTTGGACGATTCAAGCTGATGGCTACACCTTC.

V gene TRBV19 combines with J gene TRBJ2-4; 7 nucleotides line up with TRBD2. TRBJ2-7 matches the DNA end more closely, so the J call is doubtful. The germline V gene encodes CDR1 LNHDA and CDR2 SQIVND (reference sequence). This CDR3 is built from 15 residues. This CDR3 is CASSEIRDYRYEQYF. CDR3 DNA sequence: TGTGCCAGTAGTGAGATAAGGGACTACCGCTACGAGCAGTACTTC.

This clonotype has only a few counts. The chain joins TRBV25-1 to TRBJ2-1, with 7 bases fitting TRBD2. CDR1 MGHDK and CDR2 SYGVNS come from the germline V gene. This CDR3 is built from 13 residues. V trimming: 1 base; J trimming: 9 bases; junction bases outside the gene matches: 3. This chain's CDR3 is CASSEWGGIEQFF. The CDR3 region has the DNA TGTGCCAGCAGTGAATGGGGGGGGATTGAGCAGTTCTTC.

This clonotype was recorded only once. The chain couples TRBV5-1 to TRBJ2-5; D is unclear. The germline gives CDR1 SGHRS, CDR2 YFSETQ. Deletions cut 3 bases from V and 4 bases from J, with 10 bases between. This CDR3 has 13 amino acids. The CDR3 bases are TGCGCCAGCAGCTCCCCCTCGGGAGAGACCCAGTACTTC. Protein product: CASSSPSGETQYF.

The CDR3 coding sequence is TGTGCCAGCAGCTCGAGGGGACGGACTATGAACACTGAAGCTTTCTTT. It is translated as CASSSRGRTMNTEAFF. This sequence joins TRBV7-2 and TRBJ1-1; a weak D match, TRBD1 (5 bases). The CDR3 sequence is 16 residues long. Between the trimmed V and J ends, which lost 4 bases and 0 bases, there was a span of 15 bases. Germline CDR1 and CDR2: SGHTA and FQGNSA.

The V and J genes are TRBV7-2 and TRBJ2-1; TRBD2 matches 13 bases. The germline V gene has CDR1 SGHTA and CDR2 FQGNSA. This CDR3 contains 15 residues. The V segment lost 5 bases and the J segment 13 bases; nucleotides outside the gene matches: 11. CDR3 DNA sequence: TGTACCAGCAGCACGACTAGCGGGAGGCCGGGGGGACAGTTCTTC. Its translation: CTSSTTSGRPGGQFF. Drawing the rest from reference TRBV7-2 and TRBJ2-1, the complete variable domain is GAGVSQSPSNKVTEKGKDVELRCDPISGHTALYWYRQSLGQGLEFLIYFQGNSAPDKSGLPSDRFSAERTGGSVSTLTIQRTQQEDSAVYLCTSSTTSGRPGGQFFGPGTRLTVL.

V and J are TRBV6-2 or TRBV6-3 and TRBJ2-7, with unresolved D. Deletions cut 0 bases from V and 1 base from J, with 13 bases between. CDR1 MNHEY and CDR2 SVGEGT come from the germline V gene. The CDR3 has 16 residues. CDR3 bases: TGTGCCAGCAGTTACTCTTATCTCGAAGGATCCTACGAGCAGTACTTC. Residues: CASSYSYLEGSYEQYF.

The chain combines TRBV21-1 with TRBJ2-7; the table's D gene call, TRBD2, was not cross checked with the DNA. TRBV21-1 is annotated as a pseudogene. This CDR3 is 17 amino acids long. The CDR3 DNA is TGTGCCAGCAGCAAAGAAACGGCGACTAGCGGGAGCTACGAGCAGTACTTC. Translation: CASSKETATSGSYEQYF.

This clonotype was found a few times. The chain couples TRBV12-3 or TRBV12-4 to TRBJ1-2; TRBD1 aligns across 10 bases. The CDR3 sequence is 15 residues long. J gave up 5 bases and V 5 bases, and 8 bases lay outside the gene matches. In DNA, the CDR3 is TGTGCCAGCAGTGCCCTTGGGACAGGGGATTATGGCTACACCTTC. Its protein product is CASSALGTGDYGYTF.

J is TRBJ2-3 and V is TRBV20-1; 15 bases match TRBD2. V lost 3 bases to trimming and J lost 3 bases; unmatched junction nucleotides: 4. CDR1 is DFQATT and CDR2 is SNEGSKA in the germline V gene (reference sequence). This CDR3 contains 16 residues. CDR3 DNA: TGCAGTGCTAGCGCTGGACTAGCGGGAGGGACAGATACGCAGTATTTT. This encodes CSASAGLAGGTDTQYF.

V gene TRBV4-3 combines with J gene TRBJ2-2; D assignment may be TRBD1 or TRBD2 (6 bases each). CDR1 is LGHNA, CDR2 YSLEER, per germline. The V end lost 4 bases, the J end lost 1 base, and 19 bases lay between the germline ends. The CDR3 consists of 18 residues. CDR3 nucleotides: TGCGCCAGCAGCCTAGAGAGGGGGATAGCGGAGAACACCGGGGAGCTGTTTTTT. This gives the protein CASSLERGIAENTGELFF.

The gene calls are TRBV9 and TRBJ2-6; either TRBD1 or TRBD2 may fit D (5 bases each). Looked up from germline, CDR1 is SGDLS and CDR2 is YYNGEE. The CDR3 has 18 amino acids. Trimming shortened V by 0 bases and J by 4 bases, and 17 bases separated the two germline ends. The CDR3 sequence is CASSVERDGRLGANVLTF. The DNA of the CDR3 is TGTGCCAGCAGCGTAGAACGGGACGGCCGCCTCGGGGCCAACGTCCTGACTTTC.

V is TRBV4-2 and J is TRBJ2-3; TRBD2 matches at 12 bases. CDR1 is LGHNA and CDR2 is YNFKEQ in the germline V gene. Trimming took 4 bases from V and 0 from J; bases not matched to a gene: 11. The CDR3 runs to 19 residues. For the CDR3, the DNA is TGTGCCAGCAGCCTTTACCAGACTAGCGGGAGTTCTAGCACAGATACGCAGTATTTT. This codes for CASSLYQTSGSSSTDTQYF.

The table lists this clonotype with many counts. Sequence at one end of the junction differs from germline and may be a read error. The V and J genes are TRBV27 and TRBJ1-1; D is undetermined. The CDR3 totals 13 residues. Germline V gene data show CDR1 as MNHEY and CDR2 as SMNVEV (reference sequence). The DNA for the CDR3 is TGTGCCAGCAGCTTATCACGCAACACTGAAGCTTTCTTT. Translation gives CASSLSRNTEAFF.

This chain connects TRBV4-2 to TRBJ2-1; 8 nucleotides match TRBD2. The CDR3 runs to 14 residues. Trimming cost V 2 bases and J 9 bases; bases outside gene matches: 6. Germline V CDR1 and CDR2: LGHNA, YNFKEQ. CDR3 residues: CASSQSREGREQFF. CDR3 nucleotide sequence: TGTGCCAGCAGCCAATCCCGGGAGGGCCGTGAGCAGTTCTTC.

This clonotype was found a few times. The chain combines TRBV27 with TRBJ2-5; D is perhaps TRBD1 or TRBD2 (5 bases each). With the DNA end fitting TRBJ2-7 better, the J assignment may be wrong. Germline V CDR1 and CDR2: MNHEY, SMNVEV (reference sequence). This CDR3 has 14 amino acids. CDR3 nucleotide sequence: TGTGCCAGCAGTTTATTCAGGGATGCGGGCGAGCAGTACTTC. Residues: CASSLFRDAGEQYF.

J is TRBJ2-1 and V is TRBV28; 7 bases align to TRBD1. Germline CDR1 and CDR2: MDHEN and SYDVKM. V trimming: 5 bases; J trimming: 4 bases; junction bases outside the gene matches: 14. This CDR3 is 17 amino acids long. In DNA form, the CDR3 reads TGTGCCAGCAGTCCTCGTGGCAGGGGGTCCCCTTACAATGAGCAGTTCTTC. Encoded protein: CASSPRGRGSPYNEQFF.

The chain links TRBV18 to TRBJ1-2, with 7 bases lining up with TRBD1. CDR3 length: 14 amino acids. J gave up 6 bases and V 3 bases, and 7 bases lay outside the gene matches. In germline, CDR1 is KGHSH, CDR2 LQKENI. CDR3 residues: CASSPELGGDGYTF. CDR3 sequence (DNA): TGTGCCAGCTCACCTGAATTAGGGGGCGATGGCTACACCTTC.